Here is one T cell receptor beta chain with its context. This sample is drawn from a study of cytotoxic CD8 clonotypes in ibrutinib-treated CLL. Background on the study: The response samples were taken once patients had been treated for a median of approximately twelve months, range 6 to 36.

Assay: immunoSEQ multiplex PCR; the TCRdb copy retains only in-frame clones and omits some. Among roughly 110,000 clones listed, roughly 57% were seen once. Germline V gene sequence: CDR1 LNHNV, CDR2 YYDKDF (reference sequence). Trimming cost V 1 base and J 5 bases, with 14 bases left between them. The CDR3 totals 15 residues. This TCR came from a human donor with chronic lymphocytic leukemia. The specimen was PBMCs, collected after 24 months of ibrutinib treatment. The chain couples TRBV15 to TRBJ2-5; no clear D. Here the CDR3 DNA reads TGTGCCACCAGCAGAGCTGGACGGTTGGAGGAGACCCAGTACTTC. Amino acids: CATSRAGRLEETQYF.